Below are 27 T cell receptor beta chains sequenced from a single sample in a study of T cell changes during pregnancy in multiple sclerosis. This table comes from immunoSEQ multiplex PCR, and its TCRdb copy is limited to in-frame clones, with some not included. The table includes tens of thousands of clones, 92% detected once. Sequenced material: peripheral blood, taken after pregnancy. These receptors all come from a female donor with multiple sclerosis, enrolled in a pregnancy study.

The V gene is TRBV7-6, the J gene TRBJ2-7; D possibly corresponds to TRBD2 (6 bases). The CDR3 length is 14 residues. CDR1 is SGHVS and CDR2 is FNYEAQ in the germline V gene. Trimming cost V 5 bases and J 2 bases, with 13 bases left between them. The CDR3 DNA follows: TGTGCCAGCAGCCGGGACTGGACGACCTACGAGCAGTACTTC. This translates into CASSRDWTTYEQYF.

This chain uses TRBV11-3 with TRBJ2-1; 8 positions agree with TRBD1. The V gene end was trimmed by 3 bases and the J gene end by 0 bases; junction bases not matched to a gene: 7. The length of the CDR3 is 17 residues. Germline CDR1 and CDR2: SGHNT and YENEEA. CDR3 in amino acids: CASSFSPGQGSYNEQFF. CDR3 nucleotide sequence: TGTGCCAGCAGCTTCTCCCCAGGACAGGGCTCCTACAATGAGCAGTTCTTC.

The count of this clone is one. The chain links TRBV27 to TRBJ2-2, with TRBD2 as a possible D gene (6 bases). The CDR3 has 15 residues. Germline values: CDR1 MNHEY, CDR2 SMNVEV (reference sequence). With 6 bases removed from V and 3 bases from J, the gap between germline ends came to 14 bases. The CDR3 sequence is CASRRVREDTGELFF. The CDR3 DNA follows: TGTGCCAGCAGACGCGTCAGGGAGGACACCGGGGAGCTGTTTTTT.

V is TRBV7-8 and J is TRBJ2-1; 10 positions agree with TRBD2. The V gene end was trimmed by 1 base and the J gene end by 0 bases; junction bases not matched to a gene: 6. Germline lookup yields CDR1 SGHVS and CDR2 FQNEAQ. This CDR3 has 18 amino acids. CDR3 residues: CASSLGGSGGISYNEQFF. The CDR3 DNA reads TGTGCCAGCAGCTTAGGGGGTAGCGGGGGGATCTCCTACAATGAGCAGTTCTTC.

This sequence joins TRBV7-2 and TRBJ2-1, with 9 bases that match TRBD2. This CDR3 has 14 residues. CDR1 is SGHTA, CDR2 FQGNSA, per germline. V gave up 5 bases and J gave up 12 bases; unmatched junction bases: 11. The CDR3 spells CASSREGSGRGQFF. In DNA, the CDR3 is TGTGCCAGCAGCCGAGAGGGTAGCGGGAGAGGGCAGTTCTTC.

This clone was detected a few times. In DNA form, the CDR3 reads TGTGCCTGGTCCGGACAGGCGTCGGAAGCTTTCTTT. Translation: CAWSGQASEAFF. The V and J genes are TRBV30 and TRBJ1-1; 7 nucleotides agree with TRBD1. V dropped 5 bases and J dropped 8; count of bases not matched to a gene: 8. The CDR3 has 12 amino acids. Per the germline V gene, CDR1 is GTSNPN and CDR2 is SVGIG (reference sequence).

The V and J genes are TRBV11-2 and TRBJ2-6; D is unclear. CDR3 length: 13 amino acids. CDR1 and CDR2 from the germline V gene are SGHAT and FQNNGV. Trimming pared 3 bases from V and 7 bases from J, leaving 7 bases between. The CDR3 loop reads CASSFGGANVLTF. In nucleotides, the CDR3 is TGTGCCAGCAGCTTCGGTGGTGCCAACGTCCTGACTTTC.

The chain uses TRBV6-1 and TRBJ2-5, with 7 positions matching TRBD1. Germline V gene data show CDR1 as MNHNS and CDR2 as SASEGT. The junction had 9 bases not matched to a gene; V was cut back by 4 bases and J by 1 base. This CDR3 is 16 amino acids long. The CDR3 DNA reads TGTGCCAGCAGTGTCCTTACCAGGGGGACCCAAGAGACCCAGTACTTC. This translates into CASSVLTRGTQETQYF.

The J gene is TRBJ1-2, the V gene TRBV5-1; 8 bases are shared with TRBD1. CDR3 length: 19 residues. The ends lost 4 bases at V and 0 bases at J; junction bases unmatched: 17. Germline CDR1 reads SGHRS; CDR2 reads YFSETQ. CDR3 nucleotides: TGCGCCAGCAGCCCAGTCCCACCCGGACAGGGCGCCTCTAACTATGGCTACACCTTC. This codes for CASSPVPPGQGASNYGYTF.

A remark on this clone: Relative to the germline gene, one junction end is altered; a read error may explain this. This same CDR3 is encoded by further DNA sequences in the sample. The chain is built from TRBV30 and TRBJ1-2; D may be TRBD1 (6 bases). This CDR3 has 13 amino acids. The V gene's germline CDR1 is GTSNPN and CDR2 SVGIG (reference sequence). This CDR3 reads CACQDSLNYGYTF. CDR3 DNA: TGTGCCTGCCAGGACAGTCTTAACTATGGTTACACCTTC. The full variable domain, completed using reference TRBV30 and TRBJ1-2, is SQTIHQWPATLVQPVGSPLSLECTVEGTSNPNLYWYRQAAGRGLQLLFYSVGIGQISSEVPQNLSASRPQDRQFILSSKKLLLSDSGFYLCACQDSLNYGYTFGSGTRLTVV.

For the CDR3, the DNA is TGTGCCAGCAGCCTAGGGTGGAGTGGCACAGATACGCAGTATTTT. Its protein product is CASSLGWSGTDTQYF. The rearrangement uses TRBV7-8 and TRBJ2-3; the D is unclear. The CDR3 runs 15 residues. V gave up 5 bases and J gave up 1 base, with 13 bases separating them. Germline V gene sequence: CDR1 SGHVS, CDR2 FQNEAQ.

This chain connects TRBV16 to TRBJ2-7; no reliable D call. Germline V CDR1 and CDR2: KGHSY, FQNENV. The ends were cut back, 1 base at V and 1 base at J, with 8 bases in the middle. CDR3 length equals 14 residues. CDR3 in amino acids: CASSQFGTSYEQYF. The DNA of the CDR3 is TGTGCCAGCAGCCAATTTGGCACATCCTACGAGCAGTACTTC.

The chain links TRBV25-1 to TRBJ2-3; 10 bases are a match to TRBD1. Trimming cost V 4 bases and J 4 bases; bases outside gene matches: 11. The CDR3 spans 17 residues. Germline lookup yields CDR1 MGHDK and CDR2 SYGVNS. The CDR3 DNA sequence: TGTGCCAGCAGTGCGTCCGGGGACAGGGGATTACCAGATACGCAGTATTTT. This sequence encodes CASSASGDRGLPDTQYF.

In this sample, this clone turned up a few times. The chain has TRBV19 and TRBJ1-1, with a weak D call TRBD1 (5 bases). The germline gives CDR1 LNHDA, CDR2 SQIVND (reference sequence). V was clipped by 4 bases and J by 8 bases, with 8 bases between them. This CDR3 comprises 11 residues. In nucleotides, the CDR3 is TGTGCCAGTAGTAAACAGGTGGAAGCTTTCTTT. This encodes CASSKQVEAFF.

The CDR3 spells CATKVQGGDDEAFF. As DNA, the CDR3 is TGTGCAACAAAAGTGCAGGGGGGCGACGATGAAGCTTTCTTT. The chain is built from TRBV7-2 and TRBJ1-1; 7 bases map to TRBD1. Germline lookup yields CDR1 SGHTA and CDR2 FQGNSA. The CDR3 has 14 residues.

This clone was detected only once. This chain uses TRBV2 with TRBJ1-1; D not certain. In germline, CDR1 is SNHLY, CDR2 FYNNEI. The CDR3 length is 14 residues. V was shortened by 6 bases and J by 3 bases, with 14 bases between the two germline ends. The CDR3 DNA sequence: TGTGCCAGCAGCGCCTTGCGGGGAGACACTGAAGCTTTCTTT. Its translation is CASSALRGDTEAFF.

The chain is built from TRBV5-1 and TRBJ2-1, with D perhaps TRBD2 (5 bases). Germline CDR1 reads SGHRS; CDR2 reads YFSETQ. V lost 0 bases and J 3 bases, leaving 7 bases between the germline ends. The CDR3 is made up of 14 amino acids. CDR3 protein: CASSLEAGYNEQFF. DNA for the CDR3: TGCGCCAGCAGCTTGGAGGCGGGCTACAATGAGCAGTTCTTC.

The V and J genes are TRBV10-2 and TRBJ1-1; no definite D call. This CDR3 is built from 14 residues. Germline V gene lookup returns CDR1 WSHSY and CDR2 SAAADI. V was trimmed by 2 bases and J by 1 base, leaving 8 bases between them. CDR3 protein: CASSEASTNTEAFF. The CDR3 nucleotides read TGCGCCAGCAGTGAGGCCAGTACGAACACTGAAGCTTTCTTT.

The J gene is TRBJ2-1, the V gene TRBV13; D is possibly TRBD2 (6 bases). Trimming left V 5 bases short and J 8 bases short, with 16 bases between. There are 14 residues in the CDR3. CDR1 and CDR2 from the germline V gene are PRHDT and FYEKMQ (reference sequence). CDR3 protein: CASSLSTSSYEQFF. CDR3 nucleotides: TGTGCCAGCAGCCTTTCGACTAGTAGCTATGAGCAGTTCTTC.

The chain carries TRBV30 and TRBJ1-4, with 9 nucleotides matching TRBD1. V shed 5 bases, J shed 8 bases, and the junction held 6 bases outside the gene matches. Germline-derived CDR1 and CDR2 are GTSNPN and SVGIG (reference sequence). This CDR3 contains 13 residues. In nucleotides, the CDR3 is TGTGCCTGGGAGACAGGGGGAAGAGAAAAACTGTTTTTT. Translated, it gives CAWETGGREKLFF.

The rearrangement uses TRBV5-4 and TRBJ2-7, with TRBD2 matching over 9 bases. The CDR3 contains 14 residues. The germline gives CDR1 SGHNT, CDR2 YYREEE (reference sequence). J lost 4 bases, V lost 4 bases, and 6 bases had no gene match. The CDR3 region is CASSAGTSSYEQYF. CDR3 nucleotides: TGTGCCAGCAGCGCCGGGACTAGCAGTTACGAGCAGTACTTC.

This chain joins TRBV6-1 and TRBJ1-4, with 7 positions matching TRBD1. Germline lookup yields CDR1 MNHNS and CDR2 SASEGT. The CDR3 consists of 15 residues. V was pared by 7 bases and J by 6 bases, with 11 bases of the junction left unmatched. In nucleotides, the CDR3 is TGTGCCAGCACTTTGGCGGCCAGGGGGGATGAAAAACTGTTTTTT. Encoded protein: CASTLAARGDEKLFF.

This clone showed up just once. In DNA, the CDR3 is TGTGCCAGTAGTATAGGAGCAGGACAAGAGACCCAGTACTTC. It is translated as CASSIGAGQETQYF. V usage is TRBV19 and J usage is TRBJ2-5; D is ambiguous. This CDR3 has 14 amino acids. The germline CDR1 and CDR2 sequences are LNHDA and SQIVND (reference sequence). The germline V and J ends were trimmed by 1 base and 2 bases, with 8 bases remaining between them.

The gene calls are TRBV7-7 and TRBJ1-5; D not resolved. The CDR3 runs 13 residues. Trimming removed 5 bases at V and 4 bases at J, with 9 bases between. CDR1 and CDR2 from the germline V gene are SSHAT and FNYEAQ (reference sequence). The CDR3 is CASSRDRNQPQHF. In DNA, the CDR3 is TGTGCCAGCAGCCGTGATCGGAATCAGCCCCAGCATTTT.

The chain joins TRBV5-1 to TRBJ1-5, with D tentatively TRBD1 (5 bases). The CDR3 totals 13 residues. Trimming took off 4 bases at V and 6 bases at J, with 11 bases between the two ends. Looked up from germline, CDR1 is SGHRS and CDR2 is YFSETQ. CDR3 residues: CASSMGDFQPQHF. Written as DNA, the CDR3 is TGCGCCAGCAGCATGGGGGACTTTCAGCCCCAGCATTTT.

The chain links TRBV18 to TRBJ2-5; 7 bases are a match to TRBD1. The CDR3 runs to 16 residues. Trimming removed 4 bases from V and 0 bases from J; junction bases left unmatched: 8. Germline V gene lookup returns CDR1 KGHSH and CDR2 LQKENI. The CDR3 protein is CASSRNQDRYQETQYF. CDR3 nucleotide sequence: TGTGCCAGCTCACGAAATCAGGACAGGTACCAAGAGACCCAGTACTTC. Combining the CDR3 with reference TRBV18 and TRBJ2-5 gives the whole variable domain NAGVMQNPRHLVRRRGQEARLRCSPMKGHSHVYWYRQLPEEGLKFMVYLQKENIIDESGMPKERFSAEFPKEGPSILRIQQVVRGDSAAYFCASSRNQDRYQETQYFGPGTRLLVL.

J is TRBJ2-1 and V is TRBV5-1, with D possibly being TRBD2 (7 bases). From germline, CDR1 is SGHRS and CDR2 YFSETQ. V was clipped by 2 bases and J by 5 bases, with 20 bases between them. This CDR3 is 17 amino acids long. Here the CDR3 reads CASSLLPGAGANNEQFF. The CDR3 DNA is TGCGCCAGCAGCTTACTTCCCGGCGCGGGGGCAAACAATGAGCAGTTCTTC.